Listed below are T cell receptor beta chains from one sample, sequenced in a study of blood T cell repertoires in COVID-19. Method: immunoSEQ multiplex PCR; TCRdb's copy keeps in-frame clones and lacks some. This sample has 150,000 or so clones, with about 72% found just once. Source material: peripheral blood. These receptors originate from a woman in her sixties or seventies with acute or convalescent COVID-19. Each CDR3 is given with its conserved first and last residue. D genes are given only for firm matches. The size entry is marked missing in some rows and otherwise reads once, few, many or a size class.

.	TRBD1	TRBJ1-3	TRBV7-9	CASSNRDSLSGNTIYF	TGTGCCAGCAGTAACCGGGACAGCCTCTCTGGAAACACCATATATTTT
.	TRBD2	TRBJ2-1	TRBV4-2	CASSPTSGRDNEQFF	TGTGCCAGCAGCCCGACTAGCGGGAGGGACAATGAGCAGTTCTTC
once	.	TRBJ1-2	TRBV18	CASSPEGNYGYTF	TGTGCCAGCTCACCAGAGGGAAACTATGGCTACACCTTC
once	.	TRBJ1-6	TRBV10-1	CASRTDSNSPLHF	TGCGCCAGCCGGACAGATTCTAATTCACCCCTCCACTTT
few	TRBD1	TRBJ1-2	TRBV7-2	CASSMLGQGHTF	TGTGCCAGCAGCATGCTTGGACAGGGGCACACCTTC
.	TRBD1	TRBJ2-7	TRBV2	CASSFGQGTDEQYF	TGTGCCAGCAGCTTCGGACAGGGGACCGACGAGCAGTACTTC
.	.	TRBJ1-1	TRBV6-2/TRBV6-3	CASSIQENTEAFF	TGTGCCAGCAGTATACAGGAGAACACTGAAGCTTTCTTT
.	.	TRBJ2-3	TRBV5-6	CASSPTLTDTQYF	TGTGCCAGCAGCCCGACACTCACAGATACGCAGTATTTT
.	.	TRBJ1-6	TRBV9	CASNGPGVDTNSPLHF	TGTGCCAGCAACGGACCCGGAGTGGACACTAATTCACCCCTCCACTTT
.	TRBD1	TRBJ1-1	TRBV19	CASTLGQSNTEAFF	TGTGCCAGTACCCTGGGACAGTCGAACACTGAAGCTTTCTTT
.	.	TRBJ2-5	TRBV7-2	CASSLEAGQTQYF	TGTGCCAGCAGCTTAGAGGCGGGGCAGACCCAGTACTTC
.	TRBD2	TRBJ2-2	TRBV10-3	CAISEAPGGSTGELFF	TGTGCCATCAGTGAAGCACCCGGGGGGAGCACCGGGGAGCTGTTTTTT
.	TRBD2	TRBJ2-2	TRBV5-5	CASSFFGGRDGELFF	TGTGCCAGCAGCTTCTTTGGCGGGAGGGACGGGGAGCTGTTTTTT
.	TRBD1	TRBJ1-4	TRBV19	CASSNLQGVHEKLFF	TGTGCCAGTAGCAACCTACAGGGGGTTCATGAAAAACTGTTTTTT
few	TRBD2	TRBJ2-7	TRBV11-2	CASSLGTSGTEQYF	TGTGCCAGCAGCTTAGGGACTAGCGGGACCGAGCAGTACTTC
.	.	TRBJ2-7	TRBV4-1	CASSRGERGPYEQYF	TGCGCCAGCAGCCGTGGCGAGCGTGGTCCTTACGAGCAGTACTTC
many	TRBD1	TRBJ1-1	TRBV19	CASSMTRQGGTEAFF	TGTGCCAGTAGTATGACAAGACAGGGAGGCACTGAAGCTTTCTTT
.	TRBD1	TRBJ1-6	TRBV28	CASRKLTGVRNSPLHF	TGTGCCAGCAGGAAATTGACAGGGGTGAGGAATTCACCCCTCCACTTT
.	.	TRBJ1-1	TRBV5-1	CASSLYGGQGGEAFF	TGCGCCAGCAGCCTCTATGGTGGGCAGGGAGGTGAAGCTTTCTTT
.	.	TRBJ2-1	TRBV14	CASSWNGAWNEQFF	TGTGCCAGCAGTTGGAATGGGGCGTGGAATGAGCAGTTCTTC
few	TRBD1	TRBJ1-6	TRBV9	CASSPRALTGGDSPLHF	TGTGCCAGCAGCCCCCGAGCACTTACAGGGGGCGATTCACCCCTCCACTTT
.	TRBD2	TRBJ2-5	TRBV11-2	CASSPGLAGGLQETQYF	TGTGCCAGCAGCCCTGGACTAGCGGGAGGGTTACAAGAGACCCAGTACTTC
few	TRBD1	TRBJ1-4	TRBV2	CASTEEQGAGEKLFF	TGTGCCAGCACCGAGGAGCAGGGGGCCGGTGAAAAACTGTTTTTT
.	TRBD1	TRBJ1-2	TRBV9	CASSARTGDFWGYTF	TGTGCCAGCAGCGCCCGGACAGGGGACTTCTGGGGCTACACCTTC
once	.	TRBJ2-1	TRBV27	CASSFYRGGEQFF	TGTGCCAGCAGTTTCTACAGGGGAGGTGAGCAGTTCTTC
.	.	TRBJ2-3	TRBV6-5	CASSSGITDTQYF	TGTGCCAGCAGTAGTGGCATCACAGATACGCAGTATTTT
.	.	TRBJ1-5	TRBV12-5	CASGTVTGNQPQHF	TGTGCTAGTGGTACGGTTACAGGGAATCAGCCCCAGCATTTT
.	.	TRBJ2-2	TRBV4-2	CASSQVSSNSGTGELFF	TGTGCCAGCAGCCAAGTATCTAGCAACAGCGGAACCGGGGAGCTGTTTTTT
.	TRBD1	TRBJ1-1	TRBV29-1	CSVGGDSNYMNTEAFF	TGCAGCGTTGGGGGGGACAGTAACTACATGAACACTGAAGCTTTCTTT
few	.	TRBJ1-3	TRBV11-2	CASSGAGNTIYF	TGTGCCAGCTCAGGGGCTGGAAACACCATATATTTT
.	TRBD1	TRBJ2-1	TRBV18	CASSSGGASSYNEQFF	TGTGCCAGCTCATCAGGGGGAGCGAGCTCCTACAATGAGCAGTTCTTC
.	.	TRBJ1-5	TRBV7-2	CASSSIDSQPQHF	TGTGCCAGCAGCTCAATCGACAGTCAGCCCCAGCATTTT
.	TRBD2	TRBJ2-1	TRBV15	CATSRDTGTSGYNEQFF	TGTGCCACCAGCAGAGATACAGGGACTAGCGGCTACAATGAGCAGTTCTTC
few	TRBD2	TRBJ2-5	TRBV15	CATSREVAGYQETQYF	TGTGCCACCAGCAGAGAGGTAGCGGGGTACCAAGAGACCCAGTACTTC
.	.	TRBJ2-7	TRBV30	CAWSVPGEQYF	TGTGCCTGGAGTGTACCCGGCGAGCAGTACTTC
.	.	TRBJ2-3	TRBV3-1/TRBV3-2	CASSQVGVPQDTQYF	TGTGCCAGCAGCCAAGTCGGAGTACCCCAGGATACGCAGTATTTT
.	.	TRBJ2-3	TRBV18	CASSSTRTDTQYF	TGTGCCAGCTCATCGACTAGGACAGATACGCAGTATTTT
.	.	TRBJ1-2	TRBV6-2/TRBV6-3	CASSFGQNGYTF	TGTGCCAGCAGTTTCGGACAGAATGGCTACACCTTC
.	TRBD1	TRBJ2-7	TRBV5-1	CASSQDRASYEQYF	TGCGCCAGCAGCCAGGACAGGGCCTCCTACGAGCAGTACTTC
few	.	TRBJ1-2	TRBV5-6	CASSAGRYYGYTF	TGTGCCAGCAGCGCGGGACGTTACTATGGCTACACCTTC
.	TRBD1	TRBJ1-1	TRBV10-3	CAIRTGGAGSEAFF	TGTGCCATCAGGACAGGGGGCGCGGGATCTGAAGCTTTCTTT
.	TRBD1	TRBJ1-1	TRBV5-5	CASSLAGGTNTEAFF	TGTGCCAGCAGCTTGGCAGGGGGCACGAACACTGAAGCTTTCTTT
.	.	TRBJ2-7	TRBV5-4	CASSRDRQVYEQYF	TGTGCCAGCAGCCGCGATCGGCAGGTCTACGAGCAGTACTTC
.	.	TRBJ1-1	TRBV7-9	CASSISTGLNTEAFF	TGTGCCAGCAGCATCTCCACAGGTCTTAACACTGAAGCTTTCTTT
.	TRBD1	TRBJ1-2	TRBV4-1	CASSQDLQGYYGYTF	TGCGCCAGCAGCCAAGATCTACAGGGGTACTATGGCTACACCTTC
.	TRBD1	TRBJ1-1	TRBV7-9	CASRRTGGGDTEAFF	TGTGCCAGCAGACGGACAGGGGGCGGGGACACTGAAGCTTTCTTT
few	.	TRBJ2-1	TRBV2	CASSFTPTSEQFF	TGTGCCAGCAGTTTCACCCCAACTAGTGAGCAGTTCTTC
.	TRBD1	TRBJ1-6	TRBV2	CASIHRTGLKSPLHF	TGTGCCAGCATACATCGGACAGGGTTAAAGTCACCCCTCCACTTT
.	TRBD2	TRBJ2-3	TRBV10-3	CAISVGAGGPIDTQYF	TGTGCCATCAGTGTAGGAGCGGGGGGGCCGATAGATACGCAGTATTTT
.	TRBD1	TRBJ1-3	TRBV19	CASGQGGNTIYF	TGTGCCAGTGGACAGGGTGGAAACACCATATATTTT
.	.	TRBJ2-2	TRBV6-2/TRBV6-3	CASSSTAQARGTGELFF	TGTGCCAGCAGTTCCACGGCCCAGGCACGGGGCACCGGGGAGCTGTTTTTT
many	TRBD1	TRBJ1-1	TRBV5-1	CASSPGTGGQEAFF	TGCGCCAGCAGCCCCGGGACAGGAGGTCAGGAAGCTTTCTTT
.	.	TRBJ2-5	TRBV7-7	CASSLGQEETQYF	TGTGCTAGCAGCTTAGGTCAGGAAGAGACCCAGTACTTC
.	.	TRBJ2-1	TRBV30	CACGGRAYNEQFF	TGTGCCTGCGGAGGGCGGGCCTACAATGAGCAGTTCTTC
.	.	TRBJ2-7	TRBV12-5	CASGLRLGGNFYEQYF	TGTGCTAGTGGTCTCCGGTTGGGGGGTAACTTCTACGAGCAGTACTTC